This T cell receptor (beta chain) was recorded in a study of regulatory T cells in long-lasting Graves disease. Study overall: Duration of antithyroid drug therapy among newly diagnosed Graves' patients was under 3 months.

Study-level points and caveats: The study found lower TCR diversity in persistent Graves' patients than in newly diagnosed ones. What was studied was peripheral blood only, and not thyroid tissue.

Germline V gives CDR1 MNHEY, CDR2 SVGEGT. This CDR3 region has 14 residues. Trimming took 5 bases from V and 1 from J; bases not matched to a gene: 2. The TCR beta library used iRepertoire HTBI primers with Arm-PCR amplification of CDR3. Via MiXCR, TCRdb re-called the multiplex PCR reads, giving one row per CDR3 protein. The table records approximately 300,000 distinct CDR3 sequences, 15% to 20% of them present only once. In this sample, this clonotype turned up many times. The antigen remains unidentified. Time point described: newly diagnosed GD, antithyroid drugs for less than 3 months. RNA from PBMCs was the source of the TCR library. The authors diagnosed Graves' disease using American Thyroid Association guidelines.

The sequence was collected from a female donor with Graves disease. The V and J genes are TRBV6-2 or TRBV6-3 and TRBJ2-5; TRBD1 aligns across 9 bases. Sequences were derived from peripheral blood mononuclear cells (PBMCs), sampled at new diagnosis, from a patient treated with antithyroid drugs. The CDR3 region is CASSGDRVQETQYF. For the CDR3, the DNA is TGTGCCAGCAGTGGGGACAGGGTCCAAGAGACCCAGTACTTC.